This TCR beta chain is drawn from a study of blood T cell repertoires in COVID-19. Turning to the study itself: Samples representing acute and convalescent COVID-19 were sourced from the United States, Italy and Spain. Sources were T cells, B-cell-depleted T cells, or PBMCs; the material itself was cDNA or gDNA.

The repertoire was sequenced with immunoSEQ multiplex PCR; TCRdb's copy has only in-frame clones and lacks some. The sample holds under 250,000 clones, around 90% seen once. With regard to this clone: The junction departs from germline at one end; a sequencing error may be responsible.

Seattle's cohort entered during active infection and was followed longitudinally. Germline-derived CDR1 and CDR2 are SGHRS and YFSETQ. This CDR3 is built from 13 residues. The chain recombines TRBV5-1 with TRBJ1-2; 7 nucleotides align to TRBD1. The sequence derives from a man aged 25 to 40 with COVID-19, enrolled during active disease. The sample comprised peripheral blood. The CDR3: CTSSRDRVDGYTF. The CDR3 coding sequence is TGCACCAGCAGCCGCGACAGGGTGGATGGCTACACCTTC.